The 30 T cell receptor beta chains listed next were all sequenced from one sample in a study of cytotoxic CD8 clonotypes in ibrutinib-treated CLL. TCRdb keeps only in-frame clones here, not all; method: immunoSEQ multiplex PCR. The repertoire consists of some 130,000 clones, with 70% to 90% occurring once and the leading ten covering roughly 1.9%. Sample: PBMCs, taken after 24 months of ibrutinib treatment. The receptors shown here come from a human donor with chronic lymphocytic leukemia.

This clone showed up just once. The V call is TRBV28, the J call TRBJ1-4; the D gene is possibly TRBD1 (5 bases). The CDR3 is made up of 14 amino acids. Trimming left V 7 bases short and J 5 bases short, with 14 bases between. Germline loops: CDR1 MDHEN, CDR2 SYDVKM. This CDR3 reads CASMSEPGNEKLFF. The CDR3 region has the DNA TGTGCCAGCATGTCCGAACCAGGGAATGAAAAACTGTTTTTT.

This clone was counted once. This sequence joins TRBV19 and TRBJ2-7; D might be TRBD2 (6 bases). This CDR3 spans 15 amino acids. Germline V gene lookup returns CDR1 LNHDA and CDR2 SQIVND (reference sequence). The V end lost 3 bases, the J end lost 5 bases, and 17 bases lay between the germline ends. CDR3 sequence reads: CASSMEGLRVDEQYF. The CDR3 bases are TGTGCCAGTAGTATGGAGGGCCTCAGGGTCGACGAGCAGTACTTC.

The rearrangement links TRBV28 to TRBJ1-3, with a weak D call TRBD1 (5 bases). In germline, CDR1 is MDHEN, CDR2 SYDVKM. The CDR3 is 16 residues long. The V and J ends lost 8 bases and 4 bases respectively, with 21 bases between them. The CDR3 bases are TGTGCCAGCTTAACTATCGGGCAGGGAGGGGGAAACACCATATATTTT. Amino acid sequence: CASLTIGQGGGNTIYF. Based on the CDR3 plus reference TRBV28 and TRBJ1-3, the full variable domain is DVKVTQSSRYLVKRTGEKVFLECVQDMDHENMFWYRQDPGLGLRLIYFSYDVKMKEKGDIPEGYSVSREKKERFSLILESASTNQTSMYLCASLTIGQGGGNTIYFGEGSWLTVV.

This chain uses TRBV9 with TRBJ1-1; 8 bases align to TRBD1. The trim removed 3 bases at V and 5 bases at J, leaving 6 bases unmatched. The V gene's germline CDR1 is SGDLS and CDR2 YYNGEE. The CDR3 has 14 residues. The DNA of the CDR3 is TGTGCCAGCAGCGGAGTACAGGGGGGGACTGAAGCTTTCTTT. Its translation is CASSGVQGGTEAFF.

The gene calls are TRBV20-1 and TRBJ1-2; D not resolved. The germline CDR1 and CDR2 sequences are DFQATT and SNEGSKA (reference sequence). The CDR3 sequence is 11 residues long. V shed 0 bases and J shed 7 bases, with 6 bases lying between them. CDR3 sequence (DNA): TGCAGTGCTAGAGATCGGGCTGGCTACACCTTC. Amino acid sequence: CSARDRAGYTF.

This rearrangement joins TRBV19 to TRBJ2-6, with D perhaps being TRBD1 or TRBD2 (5 bases each). CDR3 length equals 15 residues. V lost 6 bases and J lost 0, with 9 bases in between. From germline, CDR1 is LNHDA and CDR2 SQIVND (reference sequence). CDR3 in amino acids: CASSEGTSGANVLTF. DNA of the CDR3: TGTGCCAGTAGCGAAGGGACCTCTGGGGCCAACGTCCTGACTTTC.

The chain combines TRBV5-1 with TRBJ2-5, with no clear D. Looked up from germline, CDR1 is SGHRS and CDR2 is YFSETQ. V was cut by 0 bases and J by 3 bases, with 6 bases left in between. The CDR3 covers 13 residues. The chain's CDR3 is CASSLGLEETQYF. The CDR3 DNA reads as TGCGCCAGCAGCTTGGGGCTAGAAGAGACCCAGTACTTC.

This clone has more than one count but fewer than ten. The J gene is TRBJ1-6, the V gene TRBV7-3; D uncertain. Germline loops: CDR1 SGHTA, CDR2 FQGTGA. Trimming pared 0 bases from V and 10 bases from J, leaving 13 bases between. The CDR3 has 15 residues. CDR3 coding DNA: TGTGCCAGCAGCTTAACATCCGGGCAGAGATCACCCCTCCACTTT. Translating gives CASSLTSGQRSPLHF.

This CDR3 reads CASSFDQLENDEQFF. The CDR3, as DNA: TGTGCCAGCAGTTTTGACCAGCTAGAGAACGATGAGCAGTTCTTC. The chain employs TRBV6-5 and TRBJ2-1, with D unresolved. This CDR3 is 15 amino acids long. Germline V lookup: CDR1 MNHEY, CDR2 SVGAGI. V gave up 4 bases and J gave up 8 bases, with 18 bases separating them.

The genes are TRBV10-3 and TRBJ1-1; TRBD1 might be the D (6 bases). There are 14 residues in the CDR3. The germline gives CDR1 ENHRY, CDR2 SYGVKD. V lost 8 bases to trimming and J lost 4 bases, with 17 bases between them. CDR3 DNA: TGTGCCATCGAACAGGGAAGTGGGGTCACTGAAGCTTTCTTT. Translating gives CAIEQGSGVTEAFF.

This clone has only a few counts. The chain recombines TRBV5-5 with TRBJ2-1; D is tentatively TRBD1 or TRBD2 (6 bases each). The CDR3 is 15 residues long. From germline, CDR1 is SGHKS and CDR2 YYEKEE (reference sequence). V was shortened by 5 bases and J by 4 bases, with 16 bases between the two germline ends. This CDR3 is CASRLMGGSYNEQFF. The CDR3 nucleotides read TGTGCCAGCAGGCTGATGGGGGGCTCTTACAATGAGCAGTTCTTC.

The chain combines TRBV27 with TRBJ2-3; 13 bases agree with TRBD2. Germline V lookup: CDR1 MNHEY, CDR2 SMNVEV (reference sequence). The CDR3 extends over 16 amino acids. Unmatched junction bases numbered 8, after V lost 5 bases and J lost 6 bases. DNA of the CDR3: TGTGCCAGCAGTCTCTGGACTAGCGGGAGAACGGATACGCAGTATTTT. Protein sequence: CASSLWTSGRTDTQYF.

With respect to this clone: This CDR3 is also generated by other DNA sequences in the sample. The genes are TRBV4-2 and TRBJ1-6; no firm D call. Germline-derived CDR1 and CDR2 are LGHNA and YNFKEQ. The V and J ends lost 4 bases and 7 bases respectively, with 11 bases between them. CDR3 length: 14 amino acids. CDR3 region: CASSREGGNSPLHF. CDR3 nucleotide sequence: TGTGCCAGCAGCCGGGAAGGCGGGAATTCACCCCTCCACTTT.

This chain's CDR3 is CASSISVGGVDIQYF. Here the CDR3 DNA reads TGTGCCAGCAGCATTTCAGTAGGTGGGGTAGACATTCAGTACTTC. The chain couples TRBV9 to TRBJ2-4; D gene uncertain. Germline V gives CDR1 SGDLS, CDR2 YYNGEE. V was shortened by 4 bases and J by 8 bases, with 19 bases between the two germline ends. This CDR3 region has 15 residues.

This rearrangement joins TRBV28 to TRBJ2-7; D perhaps matches TRBD2 (5 bases). V was pared by 4 bases and J by 8 bases, with 18 bases between. Germline V gene sequence: CDR1 MDHEN, CDR2 SYDVKM. This CDR3 has 14 residues. Here the CDR3 DNA reads TGTGCCAGCAGTTCACTAACAGAACTAGTACAGCAGTACTTC. As protein: CASSSLTELVQQYF. The full variable domain, completed using reference TRBV28 and TRBJ2-7, is DVKVTQSSRYLVKRTGEKVFLECVQDMDHENMFWYRQDPGLGLRLIYFSYDVKMKEKGDIPEGYSVSREKKERFSLILESASTNQTSMYLCASSSLTELVQQYFGPGTRLTVT.

The chain recombines TRBV19 with TRBJ1-5, with 12 bases aligning to TRBD1. Per the germline V gene, CDR1 is LNHDA and CDR2 is SQIVND (reference sequence). Trimming cost V 5 bases and J 9 bases; bases outside gene matches: 8. CDR3 size: 15 residues. For the CDR3, the DNA is TGTGCCAGTAGTCCGGGACAGGGGGCGGGGAGGCCCCAGCATTTT. Residues: CASSPGQGAGRPQHF.

The V gene is TRBV4-1, the J gene TRBJ1-4, with D unresolved. CDR3 length equals 16 residues. The ends were cut back, 0 bases at V and 0 bases at J, with 8 bases in the middle. Germline V CDR1 and CDR2: MGHRA, YSYEKL. The CDR3 DNA is TGCGCCAGCAGCCAAGATACAATAGCAACTAATGAAAAACTGTTTTTT. This sequence encodes CASSQDTIATNEKLFF.

The V and J genes are TRBV5-1 and TRBJ1-2; 9 bases are a match to TRBD1. Germline V gene sequence: CDR1 SGHRS, CDR2 YFSETQ. V was clipped by 0 bases and J by 8 bases; unmatched bases: 5. The length of the CDR3 is 14 residues. The DNA for the CDR3 is TGCGCCAGCAGCTTGGGGGACAGGGACAAGGGCTACACCTTC. Translation: CASSLGDRDKGYTF.

This clone was recorded a few times. The gene calls are TRBV6-5 and TRBJ1-5; 7 bases match TRBD1. Germline V gene sequence: CDR1 MNHEY, CDR2 SVGAGI. The CDR3 contains 14 residues. V gave up 6 bases and J gave up 4 bases; unmatched junction bases: 6. The CDR3 DNA sequence: TGTGCCAGCAGCCCAGGGGGAAGGAATCAGCCCCAGCATTTT. Amino acids: CASSPGGRNQPQHF.

The chain joins TRBV29-1 to TRBJ2-5; the D gene is possibly TRBD1 (6 bases). This CDR3 spans 13 amino acids. The germline V gene has CDR1 SQVTM and CDR2 ANQGSEA. The V end lost 7 bases, the J end lost 1 base, and 13 bases lay between the germline ends. CDR3 nucleotide sequence: TGCAGCGCCAGGGGACAATTCCAAGAGACCCAGTACTTC. It yields the protein CSARGQFQETQYF.

The chain joins TRBV27 to TRBJ2-2; D gene uncertain. CDR3 length equals 16 residues. Germline CDR1 is MNHEY and CDR2 is SMNVEV (reference sequence). V was pared by 7 bases and J by 0 bases, with 15 bases between. The CDR3 DNA reads TGTGCCAGCAAATCCGGTACCCCTTCGAACACCGGGGAGCTGTTTTTT. This sequence encodes CASKSGTPSNTGELFF.

This clone was counted a few times. The chain recombines TRBV30 with TRBJ1-2; D is unclear. CDR1 and CDR2 from the germline V gene are GTSNPN and SVGIG (reference sequence). The V gene lost 2 bases and the J gene lost 4 bases, with 8 bases spanning the gap. CDR3 length equals 12 residues. In nucleotides, the CDR3 is TGTGCCTGGAGTTCGACCCTCTATGGCTACACCTTC. Encoded protein: CAWSSTLYGYTF.

The chain has TRBV5-1 and TRBJ2-5; 9 bases map to TRBD2. Trimming removed 1 base from V and 5 bases from J; junction bases left unmatched: 9. The CDR3 totals 16 residues. Germline V gene data show CDR1 as SGHRS and CDR2 as YFSETQ. This CDR3 reads CASSLPAGGKLETQYF. The CDR3 DNA sequence: TGCGCCAGCAGCTTGCCAGCGGGGGGTAAGCTGGAGACCCAGTACTTC.

The chain employs TRBV7-2 and TRBJ1-5; no definite D call. V was cut by 5 bases and J by 7 bases, with 18 bases left in between. Per germline, CDR1 SGHTA and CDR2 FQGNSA. The CDR3 covers 15 residues. CDR3 residues: CASSPTRAQAQPQHF. DNA of the CDR3: TGTGCCAGCAGCCCAACCCGGGCCCAGGCACAGCCCCAGCATTTT.

The V and J genes are TRBV2 and TRBJ1-4; D is perhaps TRBD1 (5 bases). CDR1 and CDR2 from the germline V gene are SNHLY and FYNNEI. The CDR3 has 12 residues. V lost 7 bases, J lost 11 bases, and 14 bases lay in between. CDR3 protein: CASNGQEGKLFF. The DNA for the CDR3 is TGTGCCAGCAATGGCCAAGAGGGGAAACTGTTTTTT.

This clone has only a few counts. The chain employs TRBV27 and TRBJ1-5, with D unclear. The germline V gene encodes CDR1 MNHEY and CDR2 SMNVEV (reference sequence). V was trimmed by 3 bases and J by 2 bases, leaving 8 bases between them. This CDR3 has 14 residues. Here the CDR3 reads CASSLLGRNQPQHF. As DNA, the CDR3 is TGTGCCAGCAGTTTGCTGGGTCGCAATCAGCCCCAGCATTTT.

This sequence joins TRBV9 and TRBJ1-3; D call uncertain. The V end lost 0 bases, the J end lost 4 bases, and 11 bases lay between the germline ends. Germline CDR1 reads SGDLS; CDR2 reads YYNGEE. CDR3 length equals 15 residues. CDR3 in DNA: TGTGCCAGCAGCGTAGCAGATAGGTTCGGAAACACCATATATTTT. Encoded protein: CASSVADRFGNTIYF.

This clone was detected a few times. The rearrangement links TRBV28 to TRBJ1-4; 9 bases are a match to TRBD1. Germline CDR1 and CDR2: MDHEN and SYDVKM. This CDR3 is built from 16 residues. Losses at the gene ends were 8 bases for V and 5 bases for J; bases not matched to a gene: 12. The CDR3 reads CASSGDREGLNEKLFF. In DNA, the CDR3 is TGTGCCAGCTCCGGGGACAGGGAGGGCTTGAATGAAAAACTGTTTTTT. Using reference TRBV28 and TRBJ1-4 for the parts outside the CDR3, the full variable domain is DVKVTQSSRYLVKRTGEKVFLECVQDMDHENMFWYRQDPGLGLRLIYFSYDVKMKEKGDIPEGYSVSREKKERFSLILESASTNQTSMYLCASSGDREGLNEKLFFGSGTQLSVL.

This clone was counted between two and nine times. The chain couples TRBV5-6 to TRBJ1-6; unclear D gene. Trimming left V 1 base short and J 8 bases short, with 10 bases between. This CDR3 has 14 amino acids. CDR1 is SGHDT, CDR2 YYEEEE, per germline. The CDR3 sequence: CASSLRPWDSPLHF. CDR3 DNA sequence: TGTGCCAGCAGCTTGCGGCCATGGGATTCACCCCTCCACTTT.

CDR3: CASSLGPPTQYF. The CDR3 DNA reads TGTGCCAGCAGCTTAGGACCACCGACGCAGTATTTT. The chain employs TRBV7-2 and TRBJ2-3; no definite D call. CDR1 and CDR2 (germline): SGHTA, FQGNSA. The CDR3 covers 12 residues. Trimming took 1 base from V and 9 from J, leaving 8 bases between them. The entire variable domain, with the rest obtained from reference TRBV7-2 and TRBJ2-3, is as follows: GAGVSQSPSNKVTEKGKDVELRCDPISGHTALYWYRQSLGQGLEFLIYFQGNSAPDKSGLPSDRFSAERTGGSVSTLTIQRTQQEDSAVYLCASSLGPPTQYFGPGTRLTVL.